A single sample is the source of the 2 T cell receptor beta chains below, sequenced in a study of CXCR3-negative and CXCR3-positive naive CD8 T cells. Through 5' RACE with UMI labels, the TRB cDNA libraries were prepared. For each CDR3 protein, TCRdb gives one entry from its re-call of the 5' RACE reads, without DNA. The table for this sample gives some 39,000 distinct CDR3 sequences. Sequenced material: naive CXCR3- CD8+ T cells from blood. Subset defined: CD45RO-CCR7+CD27+CD95- naive CD8+ T cells lacking CXCR3 (TNR3-). These receptors came from a human donor in good health. Some clones in this sample may be carry-over from other donors' samples.

This chain links TRBV6-4 with TRBJ2-2. This CDR3 is built from 13 residues. Germline V gives CDR1 MRHNA, CDR2 SNTAGT. CDR3 sequence: CASSDEDAGELVF.

This chain links TRBV28 with TRBJ2-7; the TRBD2 assignment by TCRdb is unverifiable without DNA. The CDR3 loop spans 14 amino acids. CDR1 and CDR2 from the germline V gene are MDHEN and SYDVKM. CDR3 sequence reads: CASSNPDGGGEQYF.